By frequency, the clone carrying this T cell receptor (beta chain) registers medium-sized. Its target is unknown. CDR1 LNHDA and CDR2 SQIVND come from the germline V gene (reference sequence). The CDR3 contains 15 residues. The data derive from a study of T cell clusters in autoimmune cytopenias. Study-wide context: Per sample, median TRB depth was about 52,000 reads, yielding a median roughly 2,000 distinct clonotypes. Study-wide results and caveats: No cluster-lack signature appeared between secondary cytopenia and chronic lymphocytic leukemia patients, apparently due to lymphoma masking.

TRB was amplified by touch-down multiplex PCR, primer pools A and B combined. No DNA is given; TCRdb re-called the multiplex PCR reads and lists each CDR3 protein once. This table lists a few thousand distinct CDR3 sequences. TRB was amplified from about 250 ng of peripheral blood genomic DNA per sample. Specimen: peripheral blood. The TCR originated in a human donor with an autoimmune cytopenia or autoimmune hepatitis (not recorded which). The chain employs TRBV19 and TRBJ2-6; there is no DNA to check the TCRdb D call of TRBD1. The CDR3 protein is CASSTGAQGANVLTF.